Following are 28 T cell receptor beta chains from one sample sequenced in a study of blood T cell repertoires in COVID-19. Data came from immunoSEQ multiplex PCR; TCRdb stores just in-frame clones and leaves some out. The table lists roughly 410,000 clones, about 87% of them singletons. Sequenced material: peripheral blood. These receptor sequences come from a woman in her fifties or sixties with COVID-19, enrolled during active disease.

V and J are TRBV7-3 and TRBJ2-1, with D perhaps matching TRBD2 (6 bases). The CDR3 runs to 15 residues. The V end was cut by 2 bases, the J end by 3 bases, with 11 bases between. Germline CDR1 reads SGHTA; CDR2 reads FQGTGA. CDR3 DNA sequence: TGTGCCAGCAGCTTAGGGGCGGGGAGCTACAATGAGCAGTTCTTC. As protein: CASSLGAGSYNEQFF.

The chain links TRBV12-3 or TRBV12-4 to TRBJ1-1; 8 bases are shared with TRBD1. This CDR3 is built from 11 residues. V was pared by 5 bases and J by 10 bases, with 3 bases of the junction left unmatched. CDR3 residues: CASSQGAVAFF. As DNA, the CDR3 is TGTGCCAGCAGTCAGGGGGCTGTAGCTTTCTTT.

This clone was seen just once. The CDR3 loop is CASSRDSLNTEAFF. CDR3 DNA sequence: TGTGCCAGCTCACGGGACAGCTTGAACACTGAAGCTTTCTTT. The chain is built from TRBV18 and TRBJ1-1; 7 bases are shared with TRBD1. The CDR3 sequence is 14 residues long. Trimming cost V 4 bases and J 0 bases; bases outside gene matches: 2. Germline V gene lookup returns CDR1 KGHSH and CDR2 LQKENI.

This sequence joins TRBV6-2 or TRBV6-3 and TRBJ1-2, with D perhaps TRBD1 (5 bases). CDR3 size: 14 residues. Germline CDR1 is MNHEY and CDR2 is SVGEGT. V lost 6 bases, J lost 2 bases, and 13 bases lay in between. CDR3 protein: CASSETTVNYGYTF. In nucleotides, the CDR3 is TGTGCCAGCAGCGAAACGACAGTGAACTATGGCTACACCTTC.

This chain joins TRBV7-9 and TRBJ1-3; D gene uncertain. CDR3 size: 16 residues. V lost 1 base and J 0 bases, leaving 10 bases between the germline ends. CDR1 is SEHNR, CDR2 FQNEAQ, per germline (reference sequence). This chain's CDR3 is CASSLGLFSSGNTIYF. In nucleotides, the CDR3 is TGTGCCAGCAGCTTAGGTCTCTTCAGCTCTGGAAACACCATATATTTT. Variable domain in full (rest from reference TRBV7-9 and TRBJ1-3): DTGVSQNPRHKITKRGQNVTFRCDPISEHNRLYWYRQTLGQGPEFLTYFQNEAQLEKSRLLSDRFSAERPKGSFSTLEIQRTEQGDSAMYLCASSLGLFSSGNTIYFGEGSWLTVV.

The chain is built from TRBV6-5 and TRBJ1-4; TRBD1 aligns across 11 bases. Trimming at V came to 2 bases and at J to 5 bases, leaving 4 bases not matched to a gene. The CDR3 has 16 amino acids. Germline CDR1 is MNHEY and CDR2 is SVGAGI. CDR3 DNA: TGTGCCAGCAGTTACCGGGGGACAGGGGGAAATGAAAAACTGTTTTTT. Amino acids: CASSYRGTGGNEKLFF.

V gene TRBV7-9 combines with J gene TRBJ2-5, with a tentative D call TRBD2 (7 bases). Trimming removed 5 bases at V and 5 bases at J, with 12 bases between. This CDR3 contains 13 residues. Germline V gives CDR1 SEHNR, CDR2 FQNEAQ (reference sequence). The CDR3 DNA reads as TGTGCCAGCAGCCGCGGGGGCGGGGAGACCCAGTACTTC. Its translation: CASSRGGGETQYF.

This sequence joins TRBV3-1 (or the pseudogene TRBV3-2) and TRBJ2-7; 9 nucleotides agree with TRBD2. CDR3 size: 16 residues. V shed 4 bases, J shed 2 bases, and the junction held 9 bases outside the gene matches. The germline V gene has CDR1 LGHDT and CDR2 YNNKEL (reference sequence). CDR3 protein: CASSPAGLAGAYEQYF. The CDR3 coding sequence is TGTGCCAGCAGCCCCGCTGGGTTAGCGGGGGCCTACGAGCAGTACTTC.

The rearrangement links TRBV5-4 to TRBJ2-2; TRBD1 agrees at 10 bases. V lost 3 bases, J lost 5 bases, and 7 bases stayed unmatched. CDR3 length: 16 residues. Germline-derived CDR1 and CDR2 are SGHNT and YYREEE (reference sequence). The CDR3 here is CASSWRDRGYTGELFF. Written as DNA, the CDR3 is TGTGCCAGCAGCTGGAGGGACAGGGGCTATACCGGGGAGCTGTTTTTT.

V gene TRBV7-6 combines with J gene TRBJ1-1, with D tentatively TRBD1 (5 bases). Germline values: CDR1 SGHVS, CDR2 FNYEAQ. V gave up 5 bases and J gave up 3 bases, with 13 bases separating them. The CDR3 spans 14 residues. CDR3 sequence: CASSPGGRHTEAFF. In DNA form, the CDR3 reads TGTGCCAGCAGCCCCGGGGGGAGGCACACTGAAGCTTTCTTT.

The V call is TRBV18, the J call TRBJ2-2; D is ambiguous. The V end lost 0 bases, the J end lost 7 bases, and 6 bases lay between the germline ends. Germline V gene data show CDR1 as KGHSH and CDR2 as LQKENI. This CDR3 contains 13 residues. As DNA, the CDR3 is TGTGCCAGCTCACCACCGTCGGTCGGGGAGCTGTTTTTT. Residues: CASSPPSVGELFF.

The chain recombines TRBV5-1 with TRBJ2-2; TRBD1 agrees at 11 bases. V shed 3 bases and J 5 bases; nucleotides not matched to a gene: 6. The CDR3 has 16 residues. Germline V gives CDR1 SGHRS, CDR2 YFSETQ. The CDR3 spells CASSSGQGAWTGELFF. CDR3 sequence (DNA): TGCGCCAGCAGCTCCGGACAGGGGGCGTGGACCGGGGAGCTGTTTTTT. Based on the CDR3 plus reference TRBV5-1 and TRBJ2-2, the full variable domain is KAGVTQTPRYLIKTRGQQVTLSCSPISGHRSVSWYQQTPGQGLQFLFEYFSETQRNKGNFPGRFSGRQFSNSRSEMNVSTLELGDSALYLCASSSGQGAWTGELFFGEGSRLTVL.

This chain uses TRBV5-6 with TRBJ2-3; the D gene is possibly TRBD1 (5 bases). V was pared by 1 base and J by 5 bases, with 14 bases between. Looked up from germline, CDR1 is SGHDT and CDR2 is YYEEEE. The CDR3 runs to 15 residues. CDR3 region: CASSLNSAGQDTQYF. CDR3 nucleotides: TGTGCCAGCAGCTTGAATTCGGCAGGGCAAGATACGCAGTATTTT.

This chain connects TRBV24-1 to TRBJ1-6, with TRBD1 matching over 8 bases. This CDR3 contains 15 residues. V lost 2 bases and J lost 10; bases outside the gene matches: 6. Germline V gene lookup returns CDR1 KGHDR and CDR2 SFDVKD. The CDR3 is CATSDSRQGNSPLHF. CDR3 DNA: TGTGCCACCAGTGATTCTCGACAGGGGAACTCACCCCTCCACTTT.

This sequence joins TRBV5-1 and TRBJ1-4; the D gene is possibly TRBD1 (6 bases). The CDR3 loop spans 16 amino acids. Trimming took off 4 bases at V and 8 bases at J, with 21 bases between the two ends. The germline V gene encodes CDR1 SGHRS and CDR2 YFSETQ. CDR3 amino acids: CASSPRGGGQNEKLFF. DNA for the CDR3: TGCGCCAGCAGCCCCCGAGGGGGTGGGCAAAACGAAAAACTGTTTTTT.

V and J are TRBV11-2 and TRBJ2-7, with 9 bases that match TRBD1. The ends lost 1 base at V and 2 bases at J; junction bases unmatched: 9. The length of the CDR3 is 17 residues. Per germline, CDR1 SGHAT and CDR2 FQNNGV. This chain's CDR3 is CASSLGTGVVKTYEQYF. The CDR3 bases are TGTGCCAGCAGCTTAGGGACAGGGGTAGTCAAAACCTACGAGCAGTACTTC.

The CDR3: CASSPRDPTYEQYF. In DNA form, the CDR3 reads TGTGCCAGCAGCCCCAGGGATCCTACCTACGAGCAGTACTTC. The rearrangement joins TRBV7-9 to TRBJ2-7, with a weak D call TRBD1 (5 bases). The CDR3 spans 14 residues. Trimming shortened V by 5 bases and J by 2 bases, and 13 bases separated the two germline ends. CDR1 is SEHNR and CDR2 is FQNEAQ in the germline V gene (reference sequence).

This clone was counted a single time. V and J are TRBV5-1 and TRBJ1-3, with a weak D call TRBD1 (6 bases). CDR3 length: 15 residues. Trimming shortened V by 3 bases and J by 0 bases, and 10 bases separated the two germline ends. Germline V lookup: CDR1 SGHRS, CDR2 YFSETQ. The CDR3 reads CASSSGGFSGNTIYF. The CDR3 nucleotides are TGCGCCAGCAGCTCGGGGGGCTTCTCTGGAAACACCATATATTTT.

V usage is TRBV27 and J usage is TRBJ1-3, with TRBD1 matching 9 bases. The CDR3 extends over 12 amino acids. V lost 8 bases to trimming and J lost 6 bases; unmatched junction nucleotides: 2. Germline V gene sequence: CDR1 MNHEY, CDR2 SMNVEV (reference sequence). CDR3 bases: TGTGCCAGCGGGACAGGGCTAAACACCATATATTTT. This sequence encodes CASGTGLNTIYF.

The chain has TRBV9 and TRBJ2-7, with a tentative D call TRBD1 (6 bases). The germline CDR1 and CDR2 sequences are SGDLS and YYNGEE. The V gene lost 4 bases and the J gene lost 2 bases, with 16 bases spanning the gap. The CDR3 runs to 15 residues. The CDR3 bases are TGTGCCAGCAGCCTCCGGGACACGTCCCCCTACGAGCAGTACTTC. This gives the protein CASSLRDTSPYEQYF.

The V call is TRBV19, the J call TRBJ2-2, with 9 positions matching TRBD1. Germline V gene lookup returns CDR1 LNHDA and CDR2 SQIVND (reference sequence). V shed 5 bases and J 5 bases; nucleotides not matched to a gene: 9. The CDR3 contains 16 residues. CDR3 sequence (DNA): TGTGCCAGTAGTGGGACCGGGACAGGGAAAACCGGGGAGCTGTTTTTT. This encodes CASSGTGTGKTGELFF.

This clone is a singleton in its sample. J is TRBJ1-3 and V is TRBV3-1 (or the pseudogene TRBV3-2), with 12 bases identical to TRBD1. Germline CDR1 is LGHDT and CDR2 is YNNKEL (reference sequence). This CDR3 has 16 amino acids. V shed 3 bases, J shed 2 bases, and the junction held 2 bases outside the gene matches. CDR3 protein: CASSHGTGGAGNTIYF. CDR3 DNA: TGTGCCAGCAGCCACGGGACAGGGGGCGCTGGAAACACCATATATTTT.

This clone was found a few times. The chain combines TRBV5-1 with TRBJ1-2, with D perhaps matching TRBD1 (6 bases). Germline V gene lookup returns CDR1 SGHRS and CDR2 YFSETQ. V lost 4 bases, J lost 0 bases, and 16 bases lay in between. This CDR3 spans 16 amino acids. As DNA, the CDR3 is TGCGCCAGCAGCCTTACAGGGAACTTAGCTAACTATGGCTACACCTTC. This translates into CASSLTGNLANYGYTF.

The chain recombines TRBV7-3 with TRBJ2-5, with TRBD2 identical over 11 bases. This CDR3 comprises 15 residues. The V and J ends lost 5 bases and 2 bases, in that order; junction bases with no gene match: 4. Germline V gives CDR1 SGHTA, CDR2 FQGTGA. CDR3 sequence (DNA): TGTGCCAGCAGCATCATAGCGGGGGGGCAAGAGACCCAGTACTTC. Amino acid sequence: CASSIIAGGQETQYF. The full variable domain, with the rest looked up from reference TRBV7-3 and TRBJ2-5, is GAGVSQTPSNKVTEKGKYVELRCDPISGHTALYWYRQSLGQGPEFLIYFQGTGAADDSGLPNDRFFAVRPEGSVSTLKIQRTERGDSAVYLCASSIIAGGQETQYFGPGTRLLVL.

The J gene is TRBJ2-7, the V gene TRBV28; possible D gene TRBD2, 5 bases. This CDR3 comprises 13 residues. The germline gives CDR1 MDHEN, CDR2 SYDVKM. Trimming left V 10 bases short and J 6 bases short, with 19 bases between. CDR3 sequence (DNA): TGTGCCATCCGGACTCCCGCGGTGGGCGAGCAGTACTTC. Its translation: CAIRTPAVGEQYF.

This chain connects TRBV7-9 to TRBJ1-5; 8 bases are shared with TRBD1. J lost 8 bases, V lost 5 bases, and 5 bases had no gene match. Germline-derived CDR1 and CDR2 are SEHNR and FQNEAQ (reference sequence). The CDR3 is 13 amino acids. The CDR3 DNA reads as TGTGCCAGCAGCCTTGACAGGGGTGAGCCCCAGCATTTT. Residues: CASSLDRGEPQHF.

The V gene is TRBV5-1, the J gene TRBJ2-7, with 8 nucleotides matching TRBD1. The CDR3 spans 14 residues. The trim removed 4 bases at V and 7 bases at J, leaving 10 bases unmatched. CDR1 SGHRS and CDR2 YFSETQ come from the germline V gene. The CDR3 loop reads CASSNPQGAGEQYF. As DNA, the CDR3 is TGCGCCAGCAGCAACCCGCAGGGGGCAGGTGAGCAGTACTTC.

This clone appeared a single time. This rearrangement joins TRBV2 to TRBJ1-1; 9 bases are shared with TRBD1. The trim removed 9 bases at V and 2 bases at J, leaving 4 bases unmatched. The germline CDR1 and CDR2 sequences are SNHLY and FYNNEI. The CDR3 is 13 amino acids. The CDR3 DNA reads TGTGCCAGTCACAGGGGGCGTAACACTGAAGCTTTCTTT. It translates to CASHRGRNTEAFF.